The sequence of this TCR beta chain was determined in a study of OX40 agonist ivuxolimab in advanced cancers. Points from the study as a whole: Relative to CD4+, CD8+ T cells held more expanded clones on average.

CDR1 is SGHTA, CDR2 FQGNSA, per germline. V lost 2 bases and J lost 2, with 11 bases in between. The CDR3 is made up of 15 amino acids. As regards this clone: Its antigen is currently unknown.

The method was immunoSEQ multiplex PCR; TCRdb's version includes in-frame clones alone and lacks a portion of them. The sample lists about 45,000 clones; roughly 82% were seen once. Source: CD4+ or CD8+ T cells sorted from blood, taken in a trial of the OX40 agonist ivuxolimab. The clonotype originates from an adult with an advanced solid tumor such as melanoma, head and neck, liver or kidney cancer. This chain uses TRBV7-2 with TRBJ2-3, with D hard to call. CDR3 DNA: TGTGCCAGCAGCTTATTGTACGGTACCACAGATACGCAGTATTTT. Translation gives CASSLLYGTTDTQYF.